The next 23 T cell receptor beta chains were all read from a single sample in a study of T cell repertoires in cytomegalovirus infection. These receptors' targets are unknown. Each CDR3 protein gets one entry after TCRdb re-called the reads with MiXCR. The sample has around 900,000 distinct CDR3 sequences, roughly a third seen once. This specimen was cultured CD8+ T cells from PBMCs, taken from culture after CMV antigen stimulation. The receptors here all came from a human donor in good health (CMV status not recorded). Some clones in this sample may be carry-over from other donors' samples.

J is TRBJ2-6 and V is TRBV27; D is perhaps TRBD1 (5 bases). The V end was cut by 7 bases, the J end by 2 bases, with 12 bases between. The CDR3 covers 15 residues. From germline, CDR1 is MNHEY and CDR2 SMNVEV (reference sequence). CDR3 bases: TGTGCCAGCACCCTGGTAGGGGCTGGGGCCAACGTCCTGACTTTC. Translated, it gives CASTLVGAGANVLTF.

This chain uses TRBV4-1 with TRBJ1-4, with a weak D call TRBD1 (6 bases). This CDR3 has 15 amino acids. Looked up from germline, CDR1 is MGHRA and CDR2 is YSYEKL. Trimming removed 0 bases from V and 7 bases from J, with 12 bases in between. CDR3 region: CASSQDTGAGEKLFF. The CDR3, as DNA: TGCGCCAGCAGCCAAGATACGGGGGCCGGTGAAAAACTGTTTTTT.

CDR3 sequence reads: CASSAPTTDTQYF. The CDR3 DNA reads TGTGCCAGCAGTGCACCCACCACAGATACGCAGTATTTT. The gene calls are TRBV12-3 or TRBV12-4 and TRBJ2-3; D ambiguous. The CDR3 runs 13 residues. The germline V and J ends were trimmed by 5 bases and 2 bases, with 8 bases remaining between them.

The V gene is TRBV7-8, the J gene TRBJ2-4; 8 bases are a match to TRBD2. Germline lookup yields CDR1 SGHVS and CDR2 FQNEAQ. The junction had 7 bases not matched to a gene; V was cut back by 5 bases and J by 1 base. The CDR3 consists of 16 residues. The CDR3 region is CASSPWTSSAKNIQYF. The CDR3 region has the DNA TGTGCCAGCAGCCCCTGGACTAGCAGCGCCAAAAACATTCAGTACTTC. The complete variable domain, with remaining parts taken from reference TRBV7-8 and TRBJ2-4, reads GAGVSQSPRYKVAKRGQDVALRCDPISGHVSLFWYQQALGQGPEFLTYFQNEAQLDKSGLPSDRFFAERPEGSVSTLKIQRTQQEDSAVYLCASSPWTSSAKNIQYFGAGTRLSVL.

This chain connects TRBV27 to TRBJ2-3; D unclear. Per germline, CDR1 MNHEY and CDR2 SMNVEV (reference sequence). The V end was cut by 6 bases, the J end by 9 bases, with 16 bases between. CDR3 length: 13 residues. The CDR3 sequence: CASRESPVLTQYF. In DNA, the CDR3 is TGTGCCAGCAGAGAATCCCCCGTGTTGACGCAGTATTTT.

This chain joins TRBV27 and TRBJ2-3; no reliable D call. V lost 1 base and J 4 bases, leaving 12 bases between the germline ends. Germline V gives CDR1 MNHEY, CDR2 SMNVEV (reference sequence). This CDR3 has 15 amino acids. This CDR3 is CASSLFVALPDTQYF. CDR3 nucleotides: TGTGCCAGCAGTTTATTCGTGGCTCTCCCAGATACGCAGTATTTT.

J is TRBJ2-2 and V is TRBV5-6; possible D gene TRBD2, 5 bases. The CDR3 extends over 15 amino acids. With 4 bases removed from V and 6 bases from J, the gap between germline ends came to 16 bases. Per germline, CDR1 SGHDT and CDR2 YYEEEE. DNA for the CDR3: TGTGCCAGCAGCGGGGAGTGGCCCGCAGCCGGGGAGCTGTTTTTT. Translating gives CASSGEWPAAGELFF.

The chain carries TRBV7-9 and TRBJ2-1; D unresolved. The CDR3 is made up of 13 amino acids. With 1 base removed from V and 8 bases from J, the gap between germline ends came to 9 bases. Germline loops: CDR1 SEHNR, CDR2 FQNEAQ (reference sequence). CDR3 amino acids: CASSLVPTHEQFF. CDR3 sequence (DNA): TGTGCCAGCAGCTTAGTTCCAACCCATGAGCAGTTCTTC.

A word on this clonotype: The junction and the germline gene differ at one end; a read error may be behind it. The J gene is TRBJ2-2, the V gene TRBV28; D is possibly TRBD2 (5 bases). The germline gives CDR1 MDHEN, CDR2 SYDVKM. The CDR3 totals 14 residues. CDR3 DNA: TGTGCCAGCAGTTTTCCCCTTTACACCGGGGAGTTGTTTTTT. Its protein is CASSFPLYTGELFF.

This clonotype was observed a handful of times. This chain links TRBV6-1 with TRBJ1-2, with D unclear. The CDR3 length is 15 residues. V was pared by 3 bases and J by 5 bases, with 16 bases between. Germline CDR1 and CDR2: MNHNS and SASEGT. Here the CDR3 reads CASSEGISPQYGYTF. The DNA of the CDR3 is TGTGCCAGCAGTGAGGGGATCAGTCCTCAGTATGGCTACACCTTC.

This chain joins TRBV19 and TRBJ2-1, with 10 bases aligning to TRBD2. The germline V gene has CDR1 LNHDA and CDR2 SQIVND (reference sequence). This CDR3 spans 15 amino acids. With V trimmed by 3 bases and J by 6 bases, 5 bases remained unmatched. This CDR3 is CASSIVSGGPNEQFF. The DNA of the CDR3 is TGTGCCAGTAGTATTGTTAGCGGGGGGCCCAATGAGCAGTTCTTC. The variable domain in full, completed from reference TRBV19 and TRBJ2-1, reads DGGITQSPKYLFRKEGQNVTLSCEQNLNHDAMYWYRQDPGQGLRLIYYSQIVNDFQKGDIAEGYSVSREKKESFPLTVTSAQKNPTAFYLCASSIVSGGPNEQFFGPGTRLTVL.

DNA of the CDR3: TGTGCCAGTAGTGTCAGCCCCGGGACACCTAGATACGAGCAGTACTTC. This gives the protein CASSVSPGTPRYEQYF. The V and J genes are TRBV19 and TRBJ2-7, with D maybe TRBD1 (6 bases). Germline V gives CDR1 LNHDA, CDR2 SQIVND (reference sequence). This CDR3 region has 16 residues. The V and J ends lost 5 bases and 4 bases respectively, with 21 bases between them.

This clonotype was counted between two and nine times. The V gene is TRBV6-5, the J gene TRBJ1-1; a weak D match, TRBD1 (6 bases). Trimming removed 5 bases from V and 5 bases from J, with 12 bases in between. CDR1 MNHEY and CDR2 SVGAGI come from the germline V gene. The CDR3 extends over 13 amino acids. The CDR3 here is CASSKQGWTEAFF. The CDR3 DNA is TGTGCCAGCAGTAAACAGGGTTGGACTGAAGCTTTCTTT.

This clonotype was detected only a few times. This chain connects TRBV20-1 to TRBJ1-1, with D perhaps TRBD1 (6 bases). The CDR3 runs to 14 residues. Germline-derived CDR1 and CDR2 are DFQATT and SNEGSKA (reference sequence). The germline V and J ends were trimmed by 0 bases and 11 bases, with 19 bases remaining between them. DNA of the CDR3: TGCAGTGCTAGAGATCAGGCCCAGCAGGGGTTGGCTTTCTTT. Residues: CSARDQAQQGLAFF.

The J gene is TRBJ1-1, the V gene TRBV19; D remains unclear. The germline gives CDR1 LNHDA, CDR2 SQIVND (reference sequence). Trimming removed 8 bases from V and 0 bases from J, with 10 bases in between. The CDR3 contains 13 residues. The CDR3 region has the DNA TGTGCCAGTCCGCGGACGGTGAACACTGAAGCTTTCTTT. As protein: CASPRTVNTEAFF. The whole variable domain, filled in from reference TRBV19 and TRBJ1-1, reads DGGITQSPKYLFRKEGQNVTLSCEQNLNHDAMYWYRQDPGQGLRLIYYSQIVNDFQKGDIAEGYSVSREKKESFPLTVTSAQKNPTAFYLCASPRTVNTEAFFGQGTRLTVV.

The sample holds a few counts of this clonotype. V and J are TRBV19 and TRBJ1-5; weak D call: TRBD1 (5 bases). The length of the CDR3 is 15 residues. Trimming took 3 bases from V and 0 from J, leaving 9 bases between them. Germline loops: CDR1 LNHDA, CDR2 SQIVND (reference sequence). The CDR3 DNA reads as TGTGCCAGTAGTATGGTGACAGATAGCAATCAGCCCCAGCATTTT. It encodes CASSMVTDSNQPQHF.

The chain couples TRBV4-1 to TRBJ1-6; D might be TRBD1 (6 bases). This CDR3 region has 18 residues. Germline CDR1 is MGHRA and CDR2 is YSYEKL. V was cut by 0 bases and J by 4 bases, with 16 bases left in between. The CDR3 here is CASSQDLPGADYNSPLHF. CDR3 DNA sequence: TGCGCCAGCAGCCAAGACCTTCCGGGGGCCGATTATAATTCACCCCTCCACTTT.

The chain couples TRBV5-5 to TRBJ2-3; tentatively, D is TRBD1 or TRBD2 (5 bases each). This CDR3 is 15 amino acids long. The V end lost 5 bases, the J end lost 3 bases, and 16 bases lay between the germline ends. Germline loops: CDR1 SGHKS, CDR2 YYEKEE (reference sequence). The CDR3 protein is CASSQRDRTTDTQYF. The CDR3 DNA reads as TGTGCCAGCAGTCAAAGGGACCGGACTACAGATACGCAGTATTTT.

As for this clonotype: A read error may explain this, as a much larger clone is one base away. DNA of the CDR3: TGTGCCAGCAGCTTAGGACAGGGGGCGATCAATGGGCAGTTCTTC. Protein product: CASSLGQGAINGQFF. The gene calls are TRBV7-2 and TRBJ2-1; 10 bases line up with TRBD1. The CDR3 is 15 amino acids. From germline, CDR1 is SGHTA and CDR2 FQGNSA.

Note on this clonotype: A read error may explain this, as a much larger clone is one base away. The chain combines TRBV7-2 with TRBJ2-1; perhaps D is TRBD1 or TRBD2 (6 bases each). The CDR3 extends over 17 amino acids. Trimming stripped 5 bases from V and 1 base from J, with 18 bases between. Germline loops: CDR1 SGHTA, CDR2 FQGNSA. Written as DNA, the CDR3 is TGTGCCAGCAGCGTGTCCGCGGAAGGGGGGTCCTACAATGAGCAGTTCTTC. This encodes CASSVSAEGGSYNEQFF.

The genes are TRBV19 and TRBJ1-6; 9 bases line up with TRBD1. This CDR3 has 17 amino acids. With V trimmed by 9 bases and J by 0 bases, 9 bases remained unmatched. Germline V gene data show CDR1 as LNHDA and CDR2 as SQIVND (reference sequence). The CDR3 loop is CASGQGSSSSYNSPLHF. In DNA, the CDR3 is TGTGCCAGCGGACAGGGGTCTTCTAGCTCCTATAATTCACCCCTCCACTTT.

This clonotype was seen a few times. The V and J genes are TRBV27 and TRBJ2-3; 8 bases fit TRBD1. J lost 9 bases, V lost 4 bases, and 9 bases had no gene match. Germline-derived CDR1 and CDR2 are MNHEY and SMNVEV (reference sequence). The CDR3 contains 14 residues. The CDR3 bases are TGTGCCAGCAGTTACAGAAACAGACAGGGGACGCAGTATTTT. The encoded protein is CASSYRNRQGTQYF.

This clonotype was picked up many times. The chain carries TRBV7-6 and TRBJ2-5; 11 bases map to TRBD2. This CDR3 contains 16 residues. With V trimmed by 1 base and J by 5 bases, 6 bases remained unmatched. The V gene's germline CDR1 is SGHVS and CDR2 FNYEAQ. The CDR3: CASSLETSGGHETQYF. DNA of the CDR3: TGTGCCAGCAGCTTAGAAACTAGCGGGGGTCATGAGACCCAGTACTTC.